A single sample gave rise to the 9 T cell receptor beta chains below, sequenced in a study of cytomegalovirus exposure and HLA in healthy donors. The primer mix had 60 Vbeta and 13 Jbeta primers. TCRdb's copy holds only in-frame clones and misses some; the assay was immunoSEQ multiplex PCR. Here the sample spans 150,000 to 200,000 clones, about four fifths being singletons. Sequencing was done on a sample of PBMCs. These TCRs come from a female donor in good health and CMV-seronegative.

The CDR3 loop is CAWSNGGGTPYGYTF. In nucleotides, the CDR3 is TGTGCCTGGAGTAACGGGGGGGGGACCCCTTATGGCTACACCTTC. The gene calls are TRBV30 and TRBJ1-2; a possible D gene is TRBD1 (5 bases). Trimming took 2 bases from V and 5 from J, leaving 18 bases between them. CDR3 length: 15 amino acids. Germline V lookup: CDR1 GTSNPN, CDR2 SVGIG (reference sequence). Complete variable domain (other parts from reference TRBV30 and TRBJ1-2): SQTIHQWPATLVQPVGSPLSLECTVEGTSNPNLYWYRQAAGRGLQLLFYSVGIGQISSEVPQNLSASRPQDRQFILSSKKLLLSDSGFYLCAWSNGGGTPYGYTFGSGTRLTVV.

The rearrangement links TRBV29-1 to TRBJ2-3; 8 bases align to TRBD1. CDR1 and CDR2 from the germline V gene are SQVTM and ANQGSEA. J lost 3 bases, V lost 6 bases, and 11 bases had no gene match. The CDR3 contains 15 residues. CDR3 bases: TGCAGCGTCGAGGGGTACAGGGGGTTGACAGATACGCAGTATTTT. It codes for CSVEGYRGLTDTQYF.

In its sample, this clone was seen a few times. V and J are TRBV2 and TRBJ1-3; D not resolved. V lost 3 bases and J 2 bases, leaving 5 bases between the germline ends. This CDR3 is built from 13 residues. Germline assignment: CDR1 SNHLY and CDR2 FYNNEI. This chain's CDR3 is CASSEEAGNTIYF. CDR3 DNA sequence: TGTGCCAGCAGTGAGGAGGCTGGAAACACCATATATTTT.

The chain links TRBV6-5 to TRBJ1-2, with TRBD1 as a possible D gene (6 bases). CDR1 MNHEY and CDR2 SVGAGI come from the germline V gene. The CDR3 is made up of 15 amino acids. Trimming removed 2 bases from V and 4 bases from J, with 14 bases in between. CDR3 DNA sequence: TGTGCCAGCAGTTACGGTGGGGACACCGGCTATGGCTACACCTTC. It is translated as CASSYGGDTGYGYTF.

The rearrangement joins TRBV7-3 to TRBJ2-1; 13 positions match TRBD2. The germline CDR1 and CDR2 sequences are SGHTA and FQGTGA. Losses at the gene ends were 5 bases for V and 7 bases for J; bases not matched to a gene: 8. The CDR3 totals 16 residues. CDR3 nucleotide sequence: TGTGCCAGCAGCCTCAGAGGACTAGCGGGAGAGAATGAGCAGTTCTTC. Protein: CASSLRGLAGENEQFF.

This clone was detected only once. J is TRBJ2-7 and V is TRBV5-1, with D possibly being TRBD2 (5 bases). The V gene's germline CDR1 is SGHRS and CDR2 YFSETQ. This CDR3 contains 14 residues. V was clipped by 5 bases and J by 4 bases, with 16 bases between them. The CDR3, as DNA: TGCGCCAGCAGTCCCCGGGAAGTTCGGTACGAGCAGTACTTC. Its protein product is CASSPREVRYEQYF.

The V gene is TRBV14, the J gene TRBJ1-2; no definite D call. The V end lost 0 bases, the J end lost 4 bases, and 6 bases lay between the germline ends. Germline V CDR1 and CDR2: SGHDN, FVKESK. The CDR3 spans 13 residues. Written as DNA, the CDR3 is TGTGCCAGCAGCCAAGAGCACAGCTATGGCTACACCTTC. It is translated as CASSQEHSYGYTF. The full variable domain, completed using reference TRBV14 and TRBJ1-2, is EAGVTQFPSHSVIEKGQTVTLRCDPISGHDNLYWYRRVMGKEIKFLLHFVKESKQDESGMPNNRFLAERTGGTYSTLKVQPAELEDSGVYFCASSQEHSYGYTFGSGTRLTVV.

The CDR3 loop is CASCSRGDIDEQYF. DNA of the CDR3: TGTGCCAGCTGTTCCCGGGGAGATATCGACGAGCAGTACTTC. The genes are TRBV2 and TRBJ2-7; TRBD2 might be the D (5 bases). Germline V lookup: CDR1 SNHLY, CDR2 FYNNEI. Trimming shortened V by 8 bases and J by 5 bases, and 19 bases separated the two germline ends. This CDR3 region has 14 residues.

The V call is TRBV19, the J call TRBJ2-7; TRBD2 matches 7 bases. Per germline, CDR1 LNHDA and CDR2 SQIVND (reference sequence). With 7 bases clipped from V and 3 bases from J, the junction kept 3 bases outside the gene matches. This CDR3 spans 12 amino acids. In nucleotides, the CDR3 is TGTGCCAGTACTAGCGGAAACTACGAGCAGTACTTC. This codes for CASTSGNYEQYF.